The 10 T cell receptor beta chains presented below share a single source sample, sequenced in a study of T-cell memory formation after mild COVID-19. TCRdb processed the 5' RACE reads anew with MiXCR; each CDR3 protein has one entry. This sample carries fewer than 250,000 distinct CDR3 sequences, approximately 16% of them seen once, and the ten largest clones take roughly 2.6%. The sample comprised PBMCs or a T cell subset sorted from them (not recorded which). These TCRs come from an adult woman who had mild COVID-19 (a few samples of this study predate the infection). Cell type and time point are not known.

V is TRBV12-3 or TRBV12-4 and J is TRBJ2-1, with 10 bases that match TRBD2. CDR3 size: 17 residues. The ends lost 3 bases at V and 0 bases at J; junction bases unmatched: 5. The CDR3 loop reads CASSFFGTSDSYNEQFF. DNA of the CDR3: TGTGCCAGCAGTTTTTTTGGGACTAGCGACTCCTACAATGAGCAGTTCTTC.

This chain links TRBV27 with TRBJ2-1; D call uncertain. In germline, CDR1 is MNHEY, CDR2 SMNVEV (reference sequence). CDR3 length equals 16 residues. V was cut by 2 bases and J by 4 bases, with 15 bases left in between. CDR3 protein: CASSLGFQRPYNEQFF. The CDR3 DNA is TGTGCCAGCAGTTTAGGTTTCCAGCGACCTTACAATGAGCAGTTCTTC.

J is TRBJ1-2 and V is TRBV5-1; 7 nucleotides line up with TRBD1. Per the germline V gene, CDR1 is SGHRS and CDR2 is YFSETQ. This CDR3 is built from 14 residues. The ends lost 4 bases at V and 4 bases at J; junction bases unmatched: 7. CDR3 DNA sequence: TGCGCCAGCAGCCAAACGACAGGGTCCTATGGCTACACCTTC. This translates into CASSQTTGSYGYTF.

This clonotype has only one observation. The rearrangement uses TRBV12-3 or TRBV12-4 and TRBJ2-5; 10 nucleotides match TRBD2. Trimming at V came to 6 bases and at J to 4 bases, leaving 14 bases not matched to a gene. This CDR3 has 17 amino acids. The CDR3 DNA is TGTGCCAGCAGCCCCTCCCTTGAGCGGGGGGGCAGAGAGACCCAGTACTTC. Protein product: CASSPSLERGGRETQYF.

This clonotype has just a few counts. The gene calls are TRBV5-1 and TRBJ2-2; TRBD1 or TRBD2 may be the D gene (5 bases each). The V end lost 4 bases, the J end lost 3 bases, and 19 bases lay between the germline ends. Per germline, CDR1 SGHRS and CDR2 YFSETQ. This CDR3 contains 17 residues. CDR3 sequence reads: CASSPIPDGAYTGELFF. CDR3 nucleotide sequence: TGCGCCAGCAGCCCTATCCCCGACGGGGCCTACACCGGGGAGCTGTTTTTT. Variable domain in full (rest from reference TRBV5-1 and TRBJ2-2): KAGVTQTPRYLIKTRGQQVTLSCSPISGHRSVSWYQQTPGQGLQFLFEYFSETQRNKGNFPGRFSGRQFSNSRSEMNVSTLELGDSALYLCASSPIPDGAYTGELFFGEGSRLTVL.

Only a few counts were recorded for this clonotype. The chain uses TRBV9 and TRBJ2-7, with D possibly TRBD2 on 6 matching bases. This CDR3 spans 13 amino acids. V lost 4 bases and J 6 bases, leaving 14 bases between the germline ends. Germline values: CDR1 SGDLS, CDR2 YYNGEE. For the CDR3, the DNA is TGTGCCAGCAGCCCGGGACTGGTCTTCGAGCAGTACTTC. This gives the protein CASSPGLVFEQYF.

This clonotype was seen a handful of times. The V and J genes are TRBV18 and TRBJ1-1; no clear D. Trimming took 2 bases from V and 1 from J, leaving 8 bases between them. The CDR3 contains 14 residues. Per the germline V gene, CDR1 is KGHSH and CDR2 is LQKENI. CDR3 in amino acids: CASSPSMGNTEAFF. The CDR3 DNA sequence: TGTGCCAGCTCACCATCAATGGGGAACACTGAAGCTTTCTTT.

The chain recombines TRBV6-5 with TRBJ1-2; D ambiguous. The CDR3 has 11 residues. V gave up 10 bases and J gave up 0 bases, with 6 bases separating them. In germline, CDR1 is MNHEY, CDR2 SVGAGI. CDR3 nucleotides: TGTGCCACACACGCTAACTATGGCTACACCTTC. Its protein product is CATHANYGYTF.

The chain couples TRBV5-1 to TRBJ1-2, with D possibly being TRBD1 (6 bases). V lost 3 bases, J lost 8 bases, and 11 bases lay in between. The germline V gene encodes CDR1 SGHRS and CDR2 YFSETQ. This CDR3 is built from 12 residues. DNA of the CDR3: TGCGCCAGCAGCTCAACAGGGACAGGCTACACCTTC. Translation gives CASSSTGTGYTF.

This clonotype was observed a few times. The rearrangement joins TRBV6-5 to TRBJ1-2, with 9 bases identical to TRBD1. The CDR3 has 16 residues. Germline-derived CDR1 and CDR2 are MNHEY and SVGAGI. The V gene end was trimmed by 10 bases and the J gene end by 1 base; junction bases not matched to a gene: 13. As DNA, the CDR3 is TGTGCCACCCACTCTTCCTGGGGACAGGGTAACTATGGCTACACCTTC. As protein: CATHSSWGQGNYGYTF.